The 13 T cell receptor beta chains in this list originate from one sample, sequenced in a study of blood T cell repertoires in COVID-19. Generated by immunoSEQ multiplex PCR, the TCRdb table keeps only in-frame clones and is missing some. The sample comprises approximately 140,000 clones, around four fifths of which are singletons, and 2.2% rests with the top ten. The material sequenced was peripheral blood. Receptors originate from a man in his sixties or seventies with acute or convalescent COVID-19.

V is TRBV7-9 and J is TRBJ1-2; TRBD1 agrees at 8 bases. The CDR3 loop spans 13 amino acids. V dropped 11 bases and J dropped 8; count of bases not matched to a gene: 13. The germline V gene encodes CDR1 SEHNR and CDR2 FQNEAQ (reference sequence). CDR3: CAGGQGNLEGYTF. For the CDR3, the DNA is TGTGCCGGAGGACAGGGAAATTTAGAGGGCTACACCTTC.

This clone was picked up a small number of times. The chain has TRBV20-1 and TRBJ1-4; 8 nucleotides align to TRBD1. Germline V lookup: CDR1 DFQATT, CDR2 SNEGSKA (reference sequence). The CDR3 runs to 13 residues. Trimming removed 6 bases from V and 8 bases from J; junction bases left unmatched: 8. DNA of the CDR3: TGCAGTGCCAGTGACAGGGGTCGGGAAAAACTGTTTTTT. Amino acid sequence: CSASDRGREKLFF.

The chain employs TRBV4-2 and TRBJ2-3, with 9 bases identical to TRBD2. Germline values: CDR1 LGHNA, CDR2 YNFKEQ. The V segment lost 1 base and the J segment 0 bases; nucleotides outside the gene matches: 14. The CDR3 runs 20 residues. As DNA, the CDR3 is TGTGCCAGCAGCCAAGCCCTATCTCCCGGGCTAGCGGGGAGCACAGATACGCAGTATTTT. Translation: CASSQALSPGLAGSTDTQYF.

This sequence joins TRBV19 and TRBJ1-3, with D perhaps TRBD1 (5 bases). Trimming removed 7 bases from V and 2 bases from J, with 21 bases in between. CDR1 is LNHDA, CDR2 SQIVND, per germline (reference sequence). The CDR3 loop spans 17 amino acids. This CDR3 is CASTNRQGGSPGNTIYF. CDR3 nucleotides: TGTGCCAGTACCAACCGGCAGGGAGGATCTCCTGGAAACACCATATATTTT.

This chain uses TRBV7-8 with TRBJ2-6, with 9 bases matching TRBD1. Trimming took 7 bases from V and 4 from J; bases not matched to a gene: 23. CDR3 length equals 21 residues. Germline values: CDR1 SGHVS, CDR2 FQNEAQ. CDR3 sequence (DNA): TGTGCCAGCATCAGAAGGGGGGGGACAGGGCCTCTGGGAGGAGGGGCCAACGTCCTGACTTTC. Amino acid sequence: CASIRRGGTGPLGGGANVLTF.

The gene calls are TRBV2 and TRBJ2-3; 10 positions agree with TRBD1. The CDR3 extends over 15 amino acids. CDR1 and CDR2 from the germline V gene are SNHLY and FYNNEI. Trimming cost V 3 bases and J 3 bases; bases outside gene matches: 3. As DNA, the CDR3 is TGTGCCAGCAGTGACCAGGGACAGGGGACAGATACGCAGTATTTT. It specifies CASSDQGQGTDTQYF.

The V and J genes are TRBV14 and TRBJ1-2; unclear D gene. The CDR3 spans 15 residues. V shed 4 bases and J shed 0 bases, with 12 bases lying between them. Germline V gives CDR1 SGHDN, CDR2 FVKESK. CDR3 coding DNA: TGTGCCAGCAGCCCAGACGGGAATTCTAACTATGGCTACACCTTC. This codes for CASSPDGNSNYGYTF.

This chain joins TRBV19 and TRBJ1-3; no reliable D call. The CDR3 spans 15 residues. Looked up from germline, CDR1 is LNHDA and CDR2 is SQIVND (reference sequence). Trimming took off 8 bases at V and 0 bases at J, with 14 bases between the two ends. CDR3 DNA: TGTGCCAGTCGACGGTGGACTAACTCTGGAAACACCATATATTTT. Translating it yields CASRRWTNSGNTIYF.

The V and J genes are TRBV3-1 (or the pseudogene TRBV3-2) and TRBJ1-1; D not certain. CDR1 LGHDT and CDR2 YNNKEL come from the germline V gene (reference sequence). The CDR3 has 14 amino acids. Between the trimmed V and J ends, which lost 5 bases and 1 base, there was a span of 11 bases. Here the CDR3 reads CASSTGRGNTEAFF. CDR3 DNA sequence: TGTGCCAGCAGCACCGGTCGAGGGAACACTGAAGCTTTCTTT.

The DNA for the CDR3 is TGTGCCAGCAGCCCCCCGGGACTAGGGGTCGGGGATGAGCAGTTCTTC. Its protein product is CASSPPGLGVGDEQFF. The chain carries TRBV3-1 (or the pseudogene TRBV3-2) and TRBJ2-1; 8 bases match TRBD2. CDR3 size: 16 residues. J was trimmed by 8 bases and V by 4 bases; bases with no gene match: 13. The germline CDR1 and CDR2 sequences are LGHDT and YNNKEL (reference sequence).

The rearrangement uses TRBV11-2 and TRBJ1-5; perhaps TRBD1 as D (6 bases). V dropped 1 base and J dropped 2 bases, with 12 bases sitting between them. Germline assignment: CDR1 SGHAT and CDR2 FQNNGV. This CDR3 comprises 16 residues. The chain's CDR3 is CASSLVSNRGNQPQHF. The CDR3 DNA is TGTGCCAGCAGCTTAGTTTCCAACAGGGGCAATCAGCCCCAGCATTTT. The whole variable domain, remainder taken from reference TRBV11-2 and TRBJ1-5, is EAGVAQSPRYKIIEKRQSVAFWCNPISGHATLYWYQQILGQGPKLLIQFQNNGVVDDSQLPKDRFSAERLKGVDSTLKIQPAKLEDSAVYLCASSLVSNRGNQPQHFGDGTRLSIL.

This clone came up once. This rearrangement joins TRBV5-1 to TRBJ1-6; 7 positions agree with TRBD1. The CDR3 consists of 14 residues. V shed 4 bases, J shed 7 bases, and the junction held 5 bases outside the gene matches. Germline loops: CDR1 SGHRS, CDR2 YFSETQ. The CDR3 bases are TGCGCCAGCAGCCCCTTCAGGGGGAATTCACCCCTCCACTTT. Its translation: CASSPFRGNSPLHF.

This chain connects TRBV29-1 to TRBJ1-3; D possibly corresponds to TRBD1 (6 bases). V was pared by 7 bases and J by 0 bases, with 16 bases between. Per germline, CDR1 SQVTM and CDR2 ANQGSEA. This CDR3 has 15 residues. The CDR3 region is CSAQTGALSGNTIYF. DNA for the CDR3: TGCAGCGCCCAGACAGGAGCCCTCTCTGGAAACACCATATATTTT.